This TCR beta chain appears in the sequencing data of a study of CD8 T cells in Susac syndrome (dated by TCRdb to between 2017 and 2020). With regard to the full study: Repertoire sequencing was used to test whether CD8+ T cell activation and differentiation in Susac syndrome was antigen driven. The study compared CD8+ T cell repertoire clonality among 12 healthy donors, about 14 Susac syndrome patients and around 16 multiple sclerosis patients.

RNA was extracted using the RNeasy kit, and roughly 0.5 to 1 ug of the RNA was reverse transcribed with random hexamers. The immunoSEQ multiplex PCR assay, covering 54 Vbeta and 13 Jbeta segments, was used to amplify TCR beta CDR3 regions. PCR amplification bias was corrected by using a synthetic template baseline for primer optimization and computational correction. The original methods were these. Reads were annotated to V, D and J genes per IMGT and analyzed with immunoSEQ Analyzer, keeping only productive sequences. Clonality was calculated as one minus the Shannon entropy normalized by log2 of the number of productive unique sequences. For each patient and control, public and private clones were evaluated within the 100 most prevalent clones. Clones were defined as Susac-specific if absent from the healthy and MS cohorts, from 1052 published viral clones and from other ImmuneACCESS disease sequences. TCRdb took the public reads, trimmed them with fastp at Q25, ran MiXCR for clone calling and kept in-frame beta chains. Rows with a matching CDR3 protein are joined into one entry that keeps the most common DNA and genes. The V and J calls and clone size come from TCRdb's table, not from the authors' own analysis. Present in this sample are around 300,000 distinct CDR3 sequences, 70% to 90% of which were seen just once. The ten largest clones add up to roughly 0.21% of the sample.

Results and caveats for the whole study, not just this receptor: The number of individuals in the TCR sequencing and HLA analysis was acknowledged as relatively small.

High-throughput TCR beta sequencing profiled peripheral blood CD8+ and CD4+ T cells from healthy donors, Susac syndrome patients and multiple sclerosis patients. Treatment-naive patients with stable or active relapsing-remitting disease fulfilling revised McDonald criteria were used as multiple sclerosis controls. Bulk CD8+ and CD4+ T cells were purified by magnetic negative isolation, whereas CD8+ TEMRA cells were enriched by FACS. Blood was collected in EDTA tubes and processed within 24 hours, with PBMCs isolated through density gradient centrifugation. PBMCs intended for TCR sequencing were cryopreserved in liquid nitrogen and thawed later in a water bath at 37 degrees C. A purity of at least 90% was achieved for sorted or isolated CD4+, CD8+ and CD8+ TEMRA cells. This clonotype was counted once. Its antigen remains unidentified. No base-level quality is on record; no much larger clone is a single base apart. A single read makes a weak case.

As encoded in the germline V gene, CDR1 is SGHAT while CDR2 is FQNNGV. The germline ends are 17 bases apart after V is trimmed by 6 bases and J by 8 bases. The cysteine opens and the phenylalanine closes a CDR3 of 14 amino acids. Only CDR3 DNA is held: 42 bases, read in frame from base 1. This clonotype was obtained from a human donor with multiple sclerosis. The sequenced sample consisted of CD8+ T cells from PBMCs. Here the chain combines TRBV11-2 and TRBJ2-1; possibly the D gene is TRBD1, per 5 matching bases. The CDR3 reads as follows: CASRRAGFSYEQFF. The nucleotide sequence is given as TGTGCCAGCAGGAGAGCAGGGTTCTCGTATGAGCAGTTCTTC.